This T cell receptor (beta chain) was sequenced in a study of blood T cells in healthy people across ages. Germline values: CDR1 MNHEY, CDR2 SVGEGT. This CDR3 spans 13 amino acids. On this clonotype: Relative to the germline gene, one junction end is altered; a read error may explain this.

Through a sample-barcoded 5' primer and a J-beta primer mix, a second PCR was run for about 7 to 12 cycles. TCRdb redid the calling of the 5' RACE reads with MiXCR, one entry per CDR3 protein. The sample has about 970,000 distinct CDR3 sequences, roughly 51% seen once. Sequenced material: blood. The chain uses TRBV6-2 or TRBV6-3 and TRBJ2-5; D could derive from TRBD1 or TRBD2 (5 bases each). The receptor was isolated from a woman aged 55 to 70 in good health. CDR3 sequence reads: CASTGHNGKAQYF. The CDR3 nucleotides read TGCGCCAGCACAGGACACAACGGGAAGGCCCAGTACTTC.